In its sample, the clone carrying this T cell receptor (beta chain) was seen many times. Its specificity is unknown. V was pared by 10 bases and J by 0 bases, with 12 bases between. The CDR3 has 13 amino acids. CDR1 is SNHLY and CDR2 is FYNNEI in the germline V gene. TCRdb re-derived calls from the PCR reads in MiXCR, one entry per CDR3 protein. In the table there are about 320,000 distinct CDR3 sequences, about a fifth of which are singletons. The data belong to a study of molecular identifiers for immune sequencing clone quantification. Study overall: In replicates, RNA taken from roughly 20,000 or 100,000 naive CD8 cells was divided five ways, and four portions underwent sequencing. Study findings and constraints: For effector cells, clones above 20 RNA copies held over 97% of molecules; for naive cells, under 1%.

V is TRBV2 and J is TRBJ1-1, with D unclear. The specimen was naive CD8+ T cells from blood, with Jurkat cell RNA spiked in. The subset was: FACS-sorted CD8+CD4-CCR7+CD45RA+ naive T cells. The clonotype was recovered from a human donor in good health. Some libraries in this study had Jurkat cell RNA spiked in. CDR3 nucleotides: TGTGCCATAATAGGCGTAATGAACACTGAAGCTTTCTTT. Amino acid sequence: CAIIGVMNTEAFF.